The present TCR beta chain was sequenced within a study of OX40 agonist ivuxolimab in advanced cancers. Whole-study results and caveats: Expanded clones were, on average, more numerous among CD8+ T cells than CD4+.

This table comes from immunoSEQ multiplex PCR, and its TCRdb copy is limited to in-frame clones, with some not included. This repertoire shows roughly 140,000 clones, 90% to 95% found once; its top ten account for about 0.31%. Worth noting for this clone: The antigen is unknown.

The CDR3 has 15 amino acids. CDR1 MNHNS and CDR2 SASEGT come from the germline V gene. Trimming cost V 5 bases and J 0 bases, with 8 bases left between them. The sequencing here drew on CD4+ or CD8+ T cells sorted from blood, taken in a trial of the OX40 agonist ivuxolimab. The receptor's source is an adult with an advanced solid tumor such as melanoma, head and neck, liver or kidney cancer. The genes are TRBV6-1 and TRBJ2-6; TRBD1 is a possible D gene (6 bases). CDR3 region: CASSQQGSGANVLTF. CDR3 nucleotides: TGTGCCAGCAGTCAACAGGGCTCTGGGGCCAACGTCCTGACTTTC.